These 26 T cell receptor beta chains originate from one sample sequenced in a study of T cells in Graves' hyperthyroidism and ophthalmopathy. The source material, RNA transcripts, was used to amplify TCR beta CDR3 regions. The primer set for the first-round RT-PCR of the TCR CDR3 was HTBI. TCRdb passed the multiplex PCR reads through MiXCR, listing each CDR3 protein once. Of about 280,000 distinct CDR3 sequences in the sample, 20% to 25% are singletons; the top ten hold approximately 30%. What was sequenced was blood. These receptors all come from a man aged 40-49 years with Graves' hyperthyroidism that later progressed to Graves' ophthalmopathy.

This clonotype was seen many times. V gene TRBV30 combines with J gene TRBJ1-1; D perhaps matches TRBD1 (5 bases). V shed 7 bases and J shed 4 bases, with 16 bases lying between them. This CDR3 has 13 amino acids. Germline CDR1 and CDR2: GTSNPN and SVGIG (reference sequence). Here the CDR3 DNA reads TGTGCCTTTCAACCCTTGACAGTCACTGAAGCTTTCTTT. It encodes CAFQPLTVTEAFF.

This clonotype has a count of ten or more. The V call is TRBV28, the J call TRBJ1-2; 8 bases fit TRBD1. With 6 bases clipped from V and 8 bases from J, the junction kept 14 bases outside the gene matches. Germline loops: CDR1 MDHEN, CDR2 SYDVKM. This CDR3 contains 15 residues. CDR3 nucleotide sequence: TGTGCCAGCAGCCGAGGAGACAGGGGATTGCTAGGCTACACCTTC. Protein product: CASSRGDRGLLGYTF.

This clonotype has ten or more counts. The rearrangement uses TRBV10-1 and TRBJ2-7; no clear D gene. Germline CDR1 is WNHNN and CDR2 is SYGVQD (reference sequence). Trimming stripped 2 bases from V and 3 bases from J, with 8 bases between. The CDR3 loop spans 13 amino acids. CDR3 coding DNA: TGCGCCAGCAGTGAGGGCTTGGGCTACGAGCAGTACTTC. Its translation is CASSEGLGYEQYF.

At least ten counts were recorded for this clonotype. This chain joins TRBV20-1 and TRBJ2-5; D might be TRBD2 (6 bases). The germline CDR1 and CDR2 sequences are DFQATT and SNEGSKA (reference sequence). Trimming left V 0 bases short and J 0 bases short, with 11 bases between. The CDR3 has 15 amino acids. CDR3 amino acids: CSARDSGVYQETQYF. The DNA of the CDR3 is TGCAGTGCTAGAGATAGCGGAGTGTACCAAGAGACCCAGTACTTC.

This clonotype was seen ten or more times. V usage is TRBV11-2 and J usage is TRBJ1-2; D is unresolved. Germline V gives CDR1 SGHAT, CDR2 FQNNGV. V lost 0 bases and J lost 2, with 7 bases in between. The CDR3 totals 14 residues. CDR3 sequence: CASSLEWNNYGYTF. The CDR3 bases are TGTGCCAGCAGCTTAGAGTGGAACAACTATGGCTACACCTTC.

The sample holds a few counts of this clonotype. A read error may account for a junction end that differs from germline. V and J are TRBV12-3 or TRBV12-4 and TRBJ2-4; 7 bases line up with TRBD1. The CDR3 covers 14 residues. The CDR3 DNA sequence: TGTGCCAGCAGTCTAGCAGGGGGTAGGAACATTCAGTACTTC. Its translation: CASSLAGGRNIQYF.

In its sample, this clonotype was seen many times. The V call is TRBV5-1, the J call TRBJ2-2, with TRBD2 matching 8 bases. Trimming took 0 bases from V and 7 from J; bases not matched to a gene: 5. Per the germline V gene, CDR1 is SGHRS and CDR2 is YFSETQ. The CDR3 covers 15 residues. The CDR3 loop reads CASSLELSGDGELFF. The CDR3 nucleotides read TGCGCCAGCAGCTTGGAGCTTAGCGGGGACGGGGAGCTGTTTTTT.

Many counts were recorded for this clonotype. The V call is TRBV7-9, the J call TRBJ2-5; D possibly uses TRBD1 or TRBD2 (5 bases each). CDR1 SEHNR and CDR2 FQNEAQ come from the germline V gene (reference sequence). The V end was cut by 2 bases, the J end by 3 bases, with 16 bases between. CDR3 length: 16 amino acids. The CDR3 sequence: CASSLRPGTTKETQYF. CDR3 DNA: TGTGCCAGCAGCTTAAGGCCCGGGACCACTAAAGAGACCCAGTACTTC.

The table lists this clonotype with many counts. The J gene is TRBJ2-5, the V gene TRBV24-1; D unclear. The ends were cut back, 2 bases at V and 5 bases at J, with 14 bases in the middle. Germline V gene data show CDR1 as KGHDR and CDR2 as SFDVKD. CDR3 size: 15 residues. The CDR3 sequence: CATSDSSDGYETQYF. The CDR3 DNA reads as TGTGCCACCAGTGATTCGTCGGATGGGTACGAGACCCAGTACTTC.

This clonotype was picked up many times. V and J are TRBV11-2 and TRBJ2-7; a possible D gene is TRBD2 (6 bases). The CDR3 sequence is 15 residues long. Per germline, CDR1 SGHAT and CDR2 FQNNGV. V dropped 1 base and J dropped 5 bases, with 15 bases sitting between them. Here the CDR3 DNA reads TGTGCCAGCAGCTTAGGTCCCGGGAGAGGTAACGAGCAGTACTTC. This sequence encodes CASSLGPGRGNEQYF.

The chain combines TRBV6-2 or TRBV6-3 with TRBJ2-7; D is undetermined. CDR1 and CDR2 from the germline V gene are MNHEY and SVGEGT. There are 13 residues in the CDR3. With 6 bases removed from V and 3 bases from J, the gap between germline ends came to 12 bases. CDR3 nucleotide sequence: TGTGCCAGCAGACAAACTCCAGTCTACGAGCAGTACTTC. It translates to CASRQTPVYEQYF.

There are a few counts of this clonotype. The rearrangement joins TRBV12-3 or TRBV12-4 to TRBJ1-1; possible D gene TRBD1, 5 bases. The germline V and J ends were trimmed by 1 base and 5 bases, with 11 bases remaining between them. The CDR3 length is 14 residues. For the CDR3, the DNA is TGTGCCAGCAGTTTAGAAGGGGCATATACTGAAGCTTTCTTT. It yields the protein CASSLEGAYTEAFF.

This clonotype came up many times. This sequence joins TRBV12-3 or TRBV12-4 and TRBJ2-5, with D perhaps TRBD2 (7 bases). This CDR3 is built from 13 residues. The V and J ends lost 7 bases and 5 bases respectively, with 14 bases between them. DNA of the CDR3: TGTGCCAGCAATCGGGGGGCGCGGGAGACCCAGTACTTC. Translation gives CASNRGARETQYF.

The chain links TRBV6-1 to TRBJ1-1; possible D gene TRBD1, 6 bases. Trimming cost V 6 bases and J 1 base, with 15 bases left between them. The CDR3 spans 15 residues. Germline lookup yields CDR1 MNHNS and CDR2 SASEGT. CDR3 region: CASRFTGWKNTEAFF. The CDR3 region has the DNA TGTGCCAGCAGATTTACAGGGTGGAAGAACACTGAAGCTTTCTTT.

This clonotype was found many times. The chain employs TRBV11-2 and TRBJ2-2; 11 nucleotides line up with TRBD2. CDR3 size: 15 residues. V gave up 5 bases and J gave up 7 bases; unmatched junction bases: 6. Germline V lookup: CDR1 SGHAT, CDR2 FQNNGV. The CDR3 is CASSVLAGGFGELFF. The CDR3, as DNA: TGTGCCAGCAGCGTCTTAGCGGGAGGGTTCGGGGAGCTGTTTTTT.

This clonotype was counted many times. The chain joins TRBV29-1 to TRBJ1-3; D gene uncertain. There are 12 residues in the CDR3. Looked up from germline, CDR1 is SQVTM and CDR2 is ANQGSEA. The DNA for the CDR3 is TGCAGTGTACTTGGGGCTGGAAACACCATATATTTT. Protein: CSVLGAGNTIYF. Together with reference TRBV29-1 and TRBJ1-3, the CDR3 gives the full variable domain: SAVISQKPSRDICQRGTSLTIQCQVDSQVTMMFWYRQQPGQSLTLIATANQGSEATYESGFVIDKFPISRPNLTFSTLTVSNMSPEDSSIYLCSVLGAGNTIYFGEGSWLTVV.

This clonotype was picked up many times. This chain connects TRBV6-5 to TRBJ2-2; D remains unclear. Trimming left V 2 bases short and J 0 bases short, with 10 bases between. CDR1 and CDR2 (germline): MNHEY, SVGAGI. This CDR3 has 16 amino acids. The DNA of the CDR3 is TGTGCCAGCAGTTACAGTAGATATGCGAACACCGGGGAGCTGTTTTTT. Translated, it gives CASSYSRYANTGELFF.

The genes are TRBV27 and TRBJ2-7; D may be TRBD1 or TRBD2 (5 bases each). V shed 4 bases and J shed 6 bases, with 13 bases lying between them. Germline values: CDR1 MNHEY, CDR2 SMNVEV (reference sequence). This CDR3 has 13 amino acids. This CDR3 is CASSYSRAGEQYF. Written as DNA, the CDR3 is TGTGCCAGCAGTTACAGCAGGGCGGGCGAGCAGTACTTC.

Many counts were recorded for this clonotype. This chain connects TRBV15 to TRBJ2-5; D may be TRBD1 or TRBD2 (6 bases each). Between the trimmed V and J ends, which lost 0 bases and 7 bases, there was a span of 15 bases. Germline loops: CDR1 LNHNV, CDR2 YYDKDF (reference sequence). The CDR3 runs to 15 residues. The CDR3 DNA reads TGTGCCACCAGCAGAGATCTTCGACAGGAGGGGACCCAGTACTTC. Amino acids: CATSRDLRQEGTQYF.

With regard to this clonotype: Since a much larger clone is just one base distant, this may be a read error. The CDR3 spells CSGAIAGKETQFF. In DNA, the CDR3 is TGCAGCGGTGCGATTGCAGGGAAAGAGACCCAGTTCTTC. V and J are TRBV29-1 and TRBJ2-1; tentative D call: TRBD1 (5 bases). Trimming shortened V by 7 bases and J by 13 bases, and 23 bases separated the two germline ends. The CDR3 runs 13 residues. Germline-derived CDR1 and CDR2 are SQVTM and ANQGSEA.

This clonotype was detected ten times or more. V is TRBV7-9 and J is TRBJ2-5; D call uncertain. The V gene's germline CDR1 is SEHNR and CDR2 FQNEAQ (reference sequence). Trimming pared 4 bases from V and 2 bases from J, leaving 11 bases between. This CDR3 is built from 14 residues. CDR3 region: CASSYPGQQETQYF. The CDR3 region has the DNA TGTGCCAGCAGCTACCCTGGGCAGCAAGAGACCCAGTACTTC.

This clonotype has at least ten counts. This chain links TRBV27 with TRBJ2-5; perhaps TRBD1 as D (6 bases). Germline CDR1 and CDR2: MNHEY and SMNVEV (reference sequence). The CDR3 sequence is 15 residues long. The V and J ends lost 5 bases and 9 bases respectively, with 22 bases between them. CDR3 sequence (DNA): TGTGCCAGCAGTCCCGCCTACAGGGTCCAAGGGTCCCAGTACTTC. It translates to CASSPAYRVQGSQYF.

This chain joins TRBV28 and TRBJ1-2; TRBD1 is a possible D gene (5 bases). Germline V CDR1 and CDR2: MDHEN, SYDVKM. The CDR3 covers 15 residues. The V and J ends lost 2 bases and 5 bases respectively, with 15 bases between them. The CDR3 DNA is TGTGCCAGCAGTTTACCTACAGCCGGGACTTATGGCTACACCTTC. It specifies CASSLPTAGTYGYTF.

This clonotype was picked up many times. This chain links TRBV30 with TRBJ2-5, with 7 bases matching TRBD2. CDR1 and CDR2 from the germline V gene are GTSNPN and SVGIG (reference sequence). After removal of 4 bases from V and 3 bases from J, the junction contained 17 bases not matched to a gene. The CDR3 spans 17 residues. CDR3 nucleotide sequence: TGTGCCTGGAACCCGGGGTTAGTGGGAGGGCCTGAAGAGACCCAGTACTTC. Translating gives CAWNPGLVGGPEETQYF. Based on the CDR3 plus reference TRBV30 and TRBJ2-5, the full variable domain is SQTIHQWPATLVQPVGSPLSLECTVEGTSNPNLYWYRQAAGRGLQLLFYSVGIGQISSEVPQNLSASRPQDRQFILSSKKLLLSDSGFYLCAWNPGLVGGPEETQYFGPGTRLLVL.

There are many counts of this clonotype. The chain couples TRBV4-2 to TRBJ1-2; 9 bases agree with TRBD1. CDR3 length equals 16 residues. Germline V CDR1 and CDR2: LGHNA, YNFKEQ. Trimming cost V 0 bases and J 3 bases; bases outside gene matches: 5. CDR3 in DNA: TGTGCCAGCAGCCAAGAGGGAACAGGGGGCTACTATGGCTACACCTTC. Its translation is CASSQEGTGGYYGYTF.

This clonotype came up many times. CDR3 region: CASSLAGGWTEAFF. CDR3 nucleotides: TGTGCCAGCAGTTTAGCAGGAGGATGGACTGAAGCTTTCTTT. This chain connects TRBV27 to TRBJ1-1, with D uncertain. From germline, CDR1 is MNHEY and CDR2 SMNVEV (reference sequence). Between the trimmed V and J ends, which lost 2 bases and 5 bases, there was a span of 12 bases. This CDR3 region has 14 residues.